Each of the 21 T cell receptor beta chains below was sequenced from the same sample in a study of shared clonotypes between healthy human individuals. TCRdb's copy holds only in-frame clones and misses some; the assay was immunoSEQ multiplex PCR. There are some 500,000 clones in the sample; 95% to 97% occur only once, and about 0.067% lies in the top ten. Sequencing was carried out using naive CD4+ T cells sorted from blood. Subset given: CD45RA+ positively selected. These receptors were collected from a woman between 25 and 40 years old in good health.

The chain uses TRBV19 and TRBJ2-1; 8 nucleotides match TRBD2. This CDR3 region has 15 residues. Germline V gene sequence: CDR1 LNHDA, CDR2 SQIVND (reference sequence). The ends lost 8 bases at V and 6 bases at J; junction bases unmatched: 12. This CDR3 is CASLTLAGNVNEQFF. CDR3 sequence (DNA): TGTGCCAGTCTGACTTTAGCGGGAAACGTCAATGAGCAGTTCTTC.

This sequence joins TRBV5-1 and TRBJ1-4; D is perhaps TRBD1 (5 bases). Germline CDR1 is SGHRS and CDR2 is YFSETQ. Trimming stripped 4 bases from V and 0 bases from J, with 13 bases between. The CDR3 is made up of 16 amino acids. The CDR3 sequence is CASSLGRQTTNEKLFF. As DNA, the CDR3 is TGCGCCAGCAGCCTGGGACGACAGACAACTAATGAAAAACTGTTTTTT.

This clone has just one count. The rearrangement joins TRBV7-2 to TRBJ1-5; 8 bases agree with TRBD1. This CDR3 is 14 amino acids long. V lost 6 bases and J lost 4; bases outside the gene matches: 5. From germline, CDR1 is SGHTA and CDR2 FQGNSA. CDR3 protein: CASSSGQGNQPQHF. The CDR3 DNA follows: TGTGCCAGCAGTTCAGGACAGGGAAATCAGCCCCAGCATTTT.

The chain combines TRBV7-2 with TRBJ1-5; no clear D. V dropped 3 bases and J dropped 4 bases, with 7 bases sitting between them. Germline V lookup: CDR1 SGHTA, CDR2 FQGNSA. The CDR3 is made up of 13 amino acids. CDR3 sequence reads: CASSFLRNQPQHF. The CDR3 DNA follows: TGTGCCAGCAGCTTCTTAAGGAATCAGCCCCAGCATTTT. Full variable domain (missing parts from reference TRBV7-2 and TRBJ1-5): GAGVSQSPSNKVTEKGKDVELRCDPISGHTALYWYRQSLGQGLEFLIYFQGNSAPDKSGLPSDRFSAERTGGSVSTLTIQRTQQEDSAVYLCASSFLRNQPQHFGDGTRLSIL.

The chain employs TRBV18 and TRBJ1-1; 7 positions match TRBD1. CDR3 size: 14 residues. Trimming took 4 bases from V and 0 from J; bases not matched to a gene: 2. CDR1 and CDR2 from the germline V gene are KGHSH and LQKENI. This CDR3 is CASSRQGVNTEAFF. CDR3 in DNA: TGTGCCAGCTCACGACAGGGCGTGAACACTGAAGCTTTCTTT.

This clone was seen just once. The chain has TRBV2 and TRBJ1-3; 10 nucleotides match TRBD1. The CDR3 length is 15 residues. V was pared by 5 bases and J by 4 bases, with 5 bases of the junction left unmatched. Looked up from germline, CDR1 is SNHLY and CDR2 is FYNNEI. The CDR3 region has the DNA TGTGCCAGCAGTTCCGACAGGGGGCAAGGAAACACCATATATTTT. The encoded protein is CASSSDRGQGNTIYF.

CDR3 coding DNA: TGTGCCAGCAAGATTAGGCCTTTGAACAATCAGCCCCAGCATTTT. Protein: CASKIRPLNNQPQHF. This sequence joins TRBV27 and TRBJ1-5; D call uncertain. V was pared by 7 bases and J by 3 bases, with 16 bases between. This CDR3 has 15 amino acids. Germline loops: CDR1 MNHEY, CDR2 SMNVEV (reference sequence).

The V and J genes are TRBV4-1 and TRBJ2-7; D unclear. The germline gives CDR1 MGHRA, CDR2 YSYEKL. V was cut by 1 base and J by 6 bases, with 16 bases left in between. This CDR3 is built from 15 residues. The CDR3 coding sequence is TGCGCCAGCAGCCAAGGTCAGGTCCTTAAACCCGAGCAGTACTTC. It is translated as CASSQGQVLKPEQYF.

This clone was seen only once. CDR3 in DNA: TGTAGGTCAAGCCGGGACCTCTCCTACGAGCAGTACTTC. Its translation is CRSSRDLSYEQYF. This rearrangement joins TRBV6-1 to TRBJ2-7, with D perhaps being TRBD1 or TRBD2 (5 bases each). The CDR3 spans 13 residues. Germline V gives CDR1 MNHNS, CDR2 SASEGT.

The chain joins TRBV6-6 to TRBJ2-1; 8 bases are a match to TRBD2. The CDR3 sequence is 14 residues long. Germline V gene sequence: CDR1 MNHNY, CDR2 SVGAGI (reference sequence). V was pared by 5 bases and J by 9 bases, with 9 bases of the junction left unmatched. The CDR3 DNA reads TGTGCCAGCAGTCCCCTCGACGGGAGGGGTGAGCAGTTCTTC. Translated, it gives CASSPLDGRGEQFF.

A single count supports this clone. The V call is TRBV6-5, the J call TRBJ2-7; D is ambiguous. Germline-derived CDR1 and CDR2 are MNHEY and SVGAGI. There are 15 residues in the CDR3. V lost 0 bases to trimming and J lost 4 bases, with 13 bases between them. The CDR3 is CASSYSMVDKYEQYF. The CDR3 nucleotides are TGTGCCAGCAGTTACTCGATGGTAGATAAGTACGAGCAGTACTTC.

The chain carries TRBV27 and TRBJ2-3, with 7 bases identical to TRBD2. Germline assignment: CDR1 MNHEY and CDR2 SMNVEV (reference sequence). Trimming took 4 bases from V and 4 from J; bases not matched to a gene: 11. The CDR3 runs to 16 residues. In nucleotides, the CDR3 is TGTGCCAGCAGTTCTCTAGCGGCCTCCAGGGCAGATACGCAGTATTTT. This encodes CASSSLAASRADTQYF.

The chain is built from TRBV7-8 and TRBJ2-3; D is perhaps TRBD2 (6 bases). CDR3 length: 17 residues. V lost 2 bases, J lost 0 bases, and 15 bases lay in between. Germline values: CDR1 SGHVS, CDR2 FQNEAQ. CDR3 in amino acids: CASSLRGGFRSTDTQYF. In nucleotides, the CDR3 is TGTGCCAGCAGCTTAAGAGGAGGGTTCCGCAGCACAGATACGCAGTATTTT.

This clone has just one count. The CDR3 sequence is CASSLGLAGVQEQYF. The DNA of the CDR3 is TGCGCCAGCAGTCTGGGGCTAGCGGGAGTTCAAGAGCAGTACTTC. V gene TRBV5-1 combines with J gene TRBJ2-7; TRBD2 agrees at 10 bases. The trim removed 5 bases at V and 7 bases at J, leaving 12 bases unmatched. The CDR3 is 15 residues long. CDR1 and CDR2 (germline): SGHRS, YFSETQ.

This clone was detected only once. The CDR3 reads CASSTGDGYQPQHF. CDR3 bases: TGTGCCAGCTCGACAGGGGACGGCTATCAGCCCCAGCATTTT. This chain links TRBV10-3 with TRBJ1-5; 8 nucleotides agree with TRBD1. From germline, CDR1 is ENHRY and CDR2 SYGVKD. The CDR3 runs 14 residues. Trimming cost V 10 bases and J 5 bases; bases outside gene matches: 10.

The gene calls are TRBV19 and TRBJ1-1; D call uncertain. The ends were cut back, 5 bases at V and 0 bases at J, with 19 bases in the middle. This CDR3 spans 17 amino acids. Germline V lookup: CDR1 LNHDA, CDR2 SQIVND (reference sequence). CDR3 bases: TGTGCCAGTAGTCCTGGTATTGGGCGATTCATGAACACTGAAGCTTTCTTT. Translation: CASSPGIGRFMNTEAFF.

The chain is built from TRBV6-5 and TRBJ1-5; 7 positions match TRBD1. Germline loops: CDR1 MNHEY, CDR2 SVGAGI. The length of the CDR3 is 16 residues. V gave up 4 bases and J gave up 2 bases; unmatched junction bases: 8. For the CDR3, the DNA is TGTGCCAGCAGTTCCGGACAGGTCGGGGGCAATCAGCCCCAGCATTTT. This encodes CASSSGQVGGNQPQHF.

The chain employs TRBV10-3 and TRBJ1-5, with D possibly being TRBD1 (5 bases). V lost 3 bases to trimming and J lost 3 bases, with 12 bases between them. This CDR3 spans 15 amino acids. Germline lookup yields CDR1 ENHRY and CDR2 SYGVKD. The CDR3 DNA reads TGTGCCATCAGTGAAGTGCAGGGAATCAATCAGCCCCAGCATTTT. Translated: CAISEVQGINQPQHF.

This clone was recorded once. This chain links TRBV7-2 with TRBJ2-7, with TRBD2 matching over 9 bases. The CDR3 has 14 residues. Germline trimming cut 5 bases from V and 0 bases from J; bases unmatched to any gene: 2. Germline CDR1 and CDR2: SGHTA and FQGNSA. CDR3: CASSRLAASYEQYF. The CDR3, as DNA: TGTGCCAGCAGCCGACTAGCGGCCTCCTACGAGCAGTACTTC.

The V gene is TRBV4-1, the J gene TRBJ1-4; D ambiguous. Trimming pared 1 base from V and 4 bases from J, leaving 13 bases between. The germline gives CDR1 MGHRA, CDR2 YSYEKL. This CDR3 contains 16 residues. This chain's CDR3 is CASSQVGPRFNEKLFF. In DNA form, the CDR3 reads TGCGCCAGCAGCCAAGTAGGTCCCAGATTTAATGAAAAACTGTTTTTT.

The chain combines TRBV6-6 with TRBJ2-3; D may correspond to TRBD1 or TRBD2 (5 bases each). The V gene's germline CDR1 is MNHNY and CDR2 SVGAGI (reference sequence). This CDR3 region has 14 residues. The germline V and J ends were trimmed by 2 bases and 5 bases, with 11 bases remaining between them. DNA of the CDR3: TGTGCCAGCAGTTACCTCGGGGCCGGAGATACGCAGTATTTT. The encoded protein is CASSYLGAGDTQYF.